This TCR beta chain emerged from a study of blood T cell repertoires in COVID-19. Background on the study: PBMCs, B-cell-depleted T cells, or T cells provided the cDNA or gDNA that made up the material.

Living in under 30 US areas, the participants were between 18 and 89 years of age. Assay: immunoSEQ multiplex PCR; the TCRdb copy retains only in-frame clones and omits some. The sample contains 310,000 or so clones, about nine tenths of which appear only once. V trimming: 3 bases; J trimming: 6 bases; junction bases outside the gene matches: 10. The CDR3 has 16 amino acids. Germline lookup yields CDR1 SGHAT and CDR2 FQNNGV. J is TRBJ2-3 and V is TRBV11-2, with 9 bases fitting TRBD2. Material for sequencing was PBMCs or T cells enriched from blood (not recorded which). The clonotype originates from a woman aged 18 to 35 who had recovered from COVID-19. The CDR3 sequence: CASSFRAGGHSDTQYF. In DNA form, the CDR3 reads TGTGCCAGCAGCTTCAGAGCGGGAGGTCACTCGGATACGCAGTATTTT.